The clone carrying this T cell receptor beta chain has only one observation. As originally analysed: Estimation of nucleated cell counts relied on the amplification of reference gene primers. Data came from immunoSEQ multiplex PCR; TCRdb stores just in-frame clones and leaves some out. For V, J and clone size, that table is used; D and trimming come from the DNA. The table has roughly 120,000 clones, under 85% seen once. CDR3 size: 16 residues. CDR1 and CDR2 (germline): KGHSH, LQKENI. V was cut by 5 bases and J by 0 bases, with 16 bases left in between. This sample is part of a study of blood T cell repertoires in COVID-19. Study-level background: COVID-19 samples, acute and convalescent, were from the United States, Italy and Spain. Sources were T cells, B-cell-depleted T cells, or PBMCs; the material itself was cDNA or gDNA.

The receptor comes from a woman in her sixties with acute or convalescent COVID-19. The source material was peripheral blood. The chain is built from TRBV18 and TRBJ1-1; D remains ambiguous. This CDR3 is CASSSTRSGMNTEAFF. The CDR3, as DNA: TGTGCCAGCTCATCTACCAGGAGCGGGATGAACACTGAAGCTTTCTTT.